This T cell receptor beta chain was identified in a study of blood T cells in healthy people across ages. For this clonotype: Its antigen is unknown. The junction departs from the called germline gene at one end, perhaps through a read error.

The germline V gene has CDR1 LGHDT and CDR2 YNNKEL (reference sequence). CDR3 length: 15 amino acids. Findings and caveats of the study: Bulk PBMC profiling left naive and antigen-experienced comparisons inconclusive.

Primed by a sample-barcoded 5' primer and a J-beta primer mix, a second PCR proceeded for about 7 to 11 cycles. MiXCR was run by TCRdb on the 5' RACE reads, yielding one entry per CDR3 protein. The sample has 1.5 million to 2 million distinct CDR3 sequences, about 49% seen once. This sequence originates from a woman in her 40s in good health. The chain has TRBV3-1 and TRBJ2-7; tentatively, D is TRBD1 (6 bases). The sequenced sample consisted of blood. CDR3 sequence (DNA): TGTGCCTGCAGCCAAGGACAGCCTAGCTCCTACGAGCAGTACTTC. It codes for CACSQGQPSSYEQYF.